A selection of T cell receptor beta chains follows, all from one sample in a study of coeliac disease. Sequencing used immunoSEQ multiplex PCR; TCRdb keeps in-frame clones, though not all of them. The sample yields 3,000 to 4,000 clones, 70% to 80% seen once. The sample consisted of intraepithelial lymphocytes from the gut. The receptors here all came from a man between 18 and 35 years old with celiac disease on a gluten-free diet. Each CDR3 is given with its conserved first and last residue. Not every row has a clone size; where given, it reads once, few, many or a size class.

V: TRBV18
size: NA
CDR3: CASSRTGDTEAFF

V: TRBV28
size: NA
CDR3: CASSLLPGVGSYEQYF

V: TRBV14
size: NA
CDR3: CASSQDRGMPEAFF

V: TRBV2
size: NA
CDR3: CVRGLGETQYF

V: TRBV30
size: NA
CDR3: CAWSVSRQGDWSYGYTF

V: TRBV7-9
size: NA
CDR3: CASSPDRGVEKLFF

V: TRBV5-6
size: few
CDR3: CASSEETGGFTGELFF

V: TRBV5-1
size: NA
CDR3: CASSLPSGGRIDNEQFF

V: TRBV11-2
size: large
CDR3: CASSLEIGGEMNTEAFF

V: TRBV28
size: NA
CDR3: CASSRTGGNTEAFF

V: TRBV4-2
size: NA
CDR3: CASSVPGLAGVPHF

V: TRBV23-1
size: NA
CDR3: CAGGVSTDTQYF

V: TRBV28
size: few
CDR3: CASSLAGTGNTHGYTF

V: TRBV6-1
size: NA
CDR3: CASSEGTGGIYEQYF

V: TRBV6-5
size: NA
CDR3: CASSSPAGVKSEAFF

V: TRBV20-1
size: once
CDR3: CSAMEGYEQYF

V: TRBV12-5
size: NA
CDR3: CASGYGQTYEQYF

V: TRBV7-2
size: NA
CDR3: CASSRRLAGGRETQYF

V: TRBV21-1
size: NA
CDR3: CASSEDRQETQYF

V: TRBV7-2
size: NA
CDR3: CASSFRQGAKGSPLHF

V: TRBV18
size: NA
CDR3: CASSPRTGSLSTDTQYF

V: TRBV9
size: NA
CDR3: CASSASGQSPIYGYTF

V: TRBV5-4
size: few
CDR3: CASSPPLGPGKNIQYF

V: TRBV29-1
size: NA
CDR3: CSVAILAGMNTGELFF

V: TRBV27
size: NA
CDR3: CASNPDWGMNTEAFF

V: TRBV7-9
size: NA
CDR3: CASSPRESNYGYTF

V: TRBV7-9
size: NA
CDR3: CASSLVGENTEAFF

V: TRBV5-4
size: NA
CDR3: CASSGGTGFYNEQFF

V: TRBV7-9
size: once
CDR3: CASSPPGSMNTEAFF

V: TRBV7-3
size: few
CDR3: CASSLGTGGAETQYF

V: TRBV5-4
size: NA
CDR3: CASSFTDYPGETQYF

V: TRBV5-1
size: once
CDR3: CASSAGTPLNTEAFF

V: TRBV7-9
size: few
CDR3: CAIAPGQGRYDSNQPQHF

V: TRBV30
size: NA
CDR3: CAWSVGGAETQYF

V: TRBV28
size: NA
CDR3: CASSLVGTGFGYTF

V: TRBV4-3
size: NA
CDR3: CASSPVPGLANPTNTQYF

V: TRBV21-1
size: NA
CDR3: CASSEDRVLNEKLFF

V: TRBV13
size: NA
CDR3: CASSLTSGGGNEQFF

V: TRBV30
size: NA
CDR3: CAWSRAIGNTIYF

V: TRBV5-6
size: once
CDR3: CASSLVSYGGPTDTQYF

V: TRBV7-3
size: few
CDR3: CASSLGTGMNTEAFF

V: TRBV27
size: NA
CDR3: CASSFSSTNTEAFF

V: TRBV5-1
size: NA
CDR3: CASSVQGAQEAFF

V: TRBV30
size: once
CDR3: CAWSSFRGQGTGELFF

V: TRBV28
size: NA
CDR3: CASRRTGGVNTEAFF